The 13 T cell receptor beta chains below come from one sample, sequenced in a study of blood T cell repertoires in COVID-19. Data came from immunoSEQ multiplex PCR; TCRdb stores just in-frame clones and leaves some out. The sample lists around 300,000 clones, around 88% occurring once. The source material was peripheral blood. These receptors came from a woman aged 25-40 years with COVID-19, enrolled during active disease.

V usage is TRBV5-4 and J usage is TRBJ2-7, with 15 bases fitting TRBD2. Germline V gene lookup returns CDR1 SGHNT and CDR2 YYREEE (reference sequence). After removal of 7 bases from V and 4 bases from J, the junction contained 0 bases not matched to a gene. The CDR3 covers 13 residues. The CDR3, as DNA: TGTGCCAGCGGACTAGCGGGGGGGTACGAGCAGTACGTC. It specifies CASGLAGGYEQYV.

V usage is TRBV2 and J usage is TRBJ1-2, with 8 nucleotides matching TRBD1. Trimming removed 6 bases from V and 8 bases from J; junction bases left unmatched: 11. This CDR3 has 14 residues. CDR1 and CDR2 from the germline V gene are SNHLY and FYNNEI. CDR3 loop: CASRRGQASRGYTF. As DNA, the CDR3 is TGTGCCAGCAGGAGGGGACAGGCTTCGCGGGGCTACACCTTC.

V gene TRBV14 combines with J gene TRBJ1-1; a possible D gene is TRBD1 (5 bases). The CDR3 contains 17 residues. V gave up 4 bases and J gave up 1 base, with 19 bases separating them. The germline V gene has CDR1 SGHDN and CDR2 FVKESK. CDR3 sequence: CASSPQLGGFKNTEAFF. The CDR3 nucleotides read TGTGCCAGCAGCCCCCAACTCGGGGGGTTTAAGAACACTGAAGCTTTCTTT.

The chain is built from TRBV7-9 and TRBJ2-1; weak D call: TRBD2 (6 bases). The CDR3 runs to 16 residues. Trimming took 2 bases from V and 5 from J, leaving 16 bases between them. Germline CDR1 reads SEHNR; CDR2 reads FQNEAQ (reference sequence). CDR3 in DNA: TGTGCCAGCAGCTTAACGGGGGTGACGAGTCACAATGAGCAGTTCTTC. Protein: CASSLTGVTSHNEQFF.

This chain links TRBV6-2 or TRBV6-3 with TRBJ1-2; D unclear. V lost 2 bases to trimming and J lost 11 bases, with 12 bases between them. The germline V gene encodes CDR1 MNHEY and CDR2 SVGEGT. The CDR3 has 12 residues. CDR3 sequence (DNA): TGTGCCAGCAGTTACGCGGCAGCAAAGTACACCTTC. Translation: CASSYAAAKYTF.

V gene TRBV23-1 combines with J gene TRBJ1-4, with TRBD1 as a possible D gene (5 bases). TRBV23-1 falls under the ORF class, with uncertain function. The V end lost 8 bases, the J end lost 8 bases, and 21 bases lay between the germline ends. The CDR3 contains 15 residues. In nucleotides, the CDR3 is TGCGCCAGCCGAAATCAGGGCAAGGGCGGAGAAAAACTGTTTTTT. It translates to CASRNQGKGGEKLFF.

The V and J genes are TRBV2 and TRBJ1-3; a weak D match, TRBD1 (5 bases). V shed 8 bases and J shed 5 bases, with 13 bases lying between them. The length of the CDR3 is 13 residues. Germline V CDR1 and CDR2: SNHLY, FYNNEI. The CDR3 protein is CASGAWPRNTIYF. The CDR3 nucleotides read TGTGCCAGCGGGGCCTGGCCAAGAAACACCATATATTTT. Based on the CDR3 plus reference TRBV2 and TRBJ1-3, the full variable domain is EPEVTQTPSHQVTQMGQEVILRCVPISNHLYFYWYRQILGQKVEFLVSFYNNEISEKSEIFDDQFSVERPDGSNFTLKIRSTKLEDSAMYFCASGAWPRNTIYFGEGSWLTVV.

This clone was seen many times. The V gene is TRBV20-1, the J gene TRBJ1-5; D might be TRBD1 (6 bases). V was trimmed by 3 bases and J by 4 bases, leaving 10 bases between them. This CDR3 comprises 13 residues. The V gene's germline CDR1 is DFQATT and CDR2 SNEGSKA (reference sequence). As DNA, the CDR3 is TGCAGTGCTAGTGGACAGATTAATCAGCCCCAGCATTTT. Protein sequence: CSASGQINQPQHF.

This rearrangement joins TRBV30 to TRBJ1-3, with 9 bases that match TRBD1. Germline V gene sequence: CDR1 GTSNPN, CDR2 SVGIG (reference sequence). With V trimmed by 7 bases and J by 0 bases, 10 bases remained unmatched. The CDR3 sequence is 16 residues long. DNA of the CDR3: TGTGCCTCGACAACGGACAGGGGAGTCTCTGGAAACACCATATATTTT. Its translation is CASTTDRGVSGNTIYF.

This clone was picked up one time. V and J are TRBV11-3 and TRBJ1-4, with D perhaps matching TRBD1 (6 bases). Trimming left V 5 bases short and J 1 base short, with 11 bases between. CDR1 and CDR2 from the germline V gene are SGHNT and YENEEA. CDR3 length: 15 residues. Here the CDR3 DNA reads TGTGCCAGCAGCCGAGAACAGGGAACTAATGAAAAACTGTTTTTT. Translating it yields CASSREQGTNEKLFF.

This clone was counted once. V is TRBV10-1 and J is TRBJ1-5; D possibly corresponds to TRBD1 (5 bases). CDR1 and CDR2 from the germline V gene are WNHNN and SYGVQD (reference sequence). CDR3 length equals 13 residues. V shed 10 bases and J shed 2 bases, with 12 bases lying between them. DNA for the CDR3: TGCGCCATCTCGACAGCCCGCAATCAGCCCCAGCATTTT. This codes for CAISTARNQPQHF.

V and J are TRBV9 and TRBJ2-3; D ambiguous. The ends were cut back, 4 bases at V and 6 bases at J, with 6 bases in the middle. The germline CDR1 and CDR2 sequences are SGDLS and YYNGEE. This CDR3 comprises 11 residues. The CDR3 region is CASSISDTQYF. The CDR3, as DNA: TGTGCCAGCAGCATATCGGATACGCAGTATTTT.

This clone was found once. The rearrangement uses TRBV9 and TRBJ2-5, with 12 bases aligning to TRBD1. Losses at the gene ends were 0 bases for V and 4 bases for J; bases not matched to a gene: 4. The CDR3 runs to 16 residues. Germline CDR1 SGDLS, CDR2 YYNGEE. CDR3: CASSVGWDRGRETQYF. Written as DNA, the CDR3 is TGTGCCAGCAGCGTAGGCTGGGACAGGGGGCGAGAGACCCAGTACTTC.